The T cell receptor (beta chain) described here comes from a study of response to subunit inactivated influenza vaccine. Study observations and caveats: The authors put forward the suggestion that each seasonal influenza vaccination may bring in only a limited number of new T cells.

TCRdb re-called the RT-PCR reads through MiXCR, storing one row per CDR3 protein. The data contain 710,000 or so distinct CDR3 sequences, 15% to 19% of them singletons. Per germline, CDR1 DFQATT and CDR2 SNEGSKA (reference sequence). V lost 0 bases to trimming and J lost 10 bases; unmatched junction nucleotides: 12. The CDR3 is 16 amino acids. Only a few counts were recorded for this clonotype. Its antigen is not known. Sequenced here: PBMCs from blood, sampled roughly 12 days after vaccination. This TCR was sampled from a man aged 50 to 60 who received an inactivated influenza vaccine. This sequence joins TRBV20-1 and TRBJ2-1; TRBD2 aligns across 10 bases. This chain's CDR3 is CSAREPSGRAINEQFF. In nucleotides, the CDR3 is TGCAGTGCTAGAGAGCCAAGCGGGAGGGCGATTAACGAGCAGTTCTTC.